This TCR beta chain was sequenced in a study of cytomegalovirus exposure and HLA in healthy donors. Whole-study results and caveats: Within an earlier analysis, most TCR beta V segments proved productive either about 87% or about 30% of the time. Overall, some 160 TCR beta chains were annotated as cytomegalovirus-associated. Accurate prediction of HLA-A and HLA-B alleles (for most subjects) was reportedly achieved from TCR beta sequences.

The PCR ran on 60 Vbeta and 13 Jbeta primers. The table came from immunoSEQ multiplex PCR; TCRdb's copy has only in-frame clones and leaves some out. The data contain 120,000 or so clones, roughly 18% of them singletons. Participants comprised healthy donors of bone marrow. This clone was detected a few times. Antigen specificity is unknown. What was sequenced was PBMCs. This TCR was sampled from a female donor in good health and CMV-seropositive.

The CDR3 nucleotides are TGTGCCAGCAGCCTCCGGACAGAGTCACAGCAGTTCTTC. Its translation is CASSLRTESQQFF. V gene TRBV6-6 combines with J gene TRBJ2-1, with a possible D match to TRBD1 (6 bases). Germline assignment: CDR1 MNHNY and CDR2 SVGAGI (reference sequence). Trimming took 6 bases from V and 11 from J, leaving 17 bases between them. This CDR3 is built from 13 residues.